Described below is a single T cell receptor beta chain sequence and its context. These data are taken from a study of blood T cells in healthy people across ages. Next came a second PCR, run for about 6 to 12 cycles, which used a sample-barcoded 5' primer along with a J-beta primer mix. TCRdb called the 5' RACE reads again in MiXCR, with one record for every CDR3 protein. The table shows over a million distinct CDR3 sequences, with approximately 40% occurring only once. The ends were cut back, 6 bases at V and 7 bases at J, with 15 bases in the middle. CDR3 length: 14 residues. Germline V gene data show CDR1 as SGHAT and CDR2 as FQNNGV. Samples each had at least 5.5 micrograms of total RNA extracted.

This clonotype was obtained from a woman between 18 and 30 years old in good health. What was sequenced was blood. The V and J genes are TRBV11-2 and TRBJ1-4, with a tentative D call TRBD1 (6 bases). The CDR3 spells CASRRGELGEKLFF. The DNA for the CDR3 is TGTGCCAGCAGGAGGGGGGAGCTGGGTGAAAAACTGTTTTTT.